These 30 T cell receptor beta chains came from one sample sequenced in a study of cytomegalovirus exposure and HLA in healthy donors. Primers: 60 Vbeta forward and 13 Jbeta reverse. Here immunoSEQ multiplex PCR was the method, and the copy in TCRdb shows in-frame clones only, minus some. Here the sample table reports 100,000 to 150,000 clones. The sequenced sample consisted of PBMCs. The receptor set was obtained from a man aged 40-55 years in good health and CMV-seronegative.

The rearrangement joins TRBV2 to TRBJ1-2; D may be TRBD1 (6 bases). The CDR3 totals 13 residues. The germline CDR1 and CDR2 sequences are SNHLY and FYNNEI. Trimming took off 6 bases at V and 8 bases at J, with 16 bases between the two ends. The chain's CDR3 is CASRVYNRVGYTF. CDR3 DNA sequence: TGTGCCAGCAGAGTATACAACAGGGTCGGCTACACCTTC. The entire variable domain, with the rest obtained from reference TRBV2 and TRBJ1-2, is as follows: EPEVTQTPSHQVTQMGQEVILRCVPISNHLYFYWYRQILGQKVEFLVSFYNNEISEKSEIFDDQFSVERPDGSNFTLKIRSTKLEDSAMYFCASRVYNRVGYTFGSGTRLTVV.

The chain joins TRBV28 to TRBJ2-3; D is unclear. With 6 bases removed from V and 6 bases from J, the gap between germline ends came to 10 bases. From germline, CDR1 is MDHEN and CDR2 SYDVKM. This CDR3 comprises 12 residues. CDR3 nucleotides: TGTGCCAGCAGCCAACCCAGGGATACGCAGTATTTT. As protein: CASSQPRDTQYF.

DNA for the CDR3: TGTGCCAGCAGTTGGTCTAGCGCACCAGACTCCTACGAGCAGTACTTC. Its translation is CASSWSSAPDSYEQYF. The chain recombines TRBV6-5 with TRBJ2-5; TRBD2 is a possible D gene (6 bases). The end of the DNA fits TRBJ2-7 better, so the J call may be wrong. The CDR3 loop spans 16 amino acids. CDR1 is MNHEY and CDR2 is SVGAGI in the germline V gene.

The V call is TRBV10-1, the J call TRBJ2-5, with a weak D call TRBD2 (5 bases). This CDR3 is built from 15 residues. Germline V gene data show CDR1 as WNHNN and CDR2 as SYGVQD (reference sequence). V was clipped by 8 bases and J by 0 bases, with 16 bases between them. CDR3 in DNA: TGCGCCAGCCCCCCTTTGGGGAGTCACCAAGAGACCCAGTACTTC. Protein: CASPPLGSHQETQYF.

J is TRBJ2-3 and V is TRBV19; tentative D call: TRBD1 (5 bases). Germline lookup yields CDR1 LNHDA and CDR2 SQIVND (reference sequence). CDR3 size: 12 residues. With 7 bases removed from V and 5 bases from J, the gap between germline ends came to 10 bases. In nucleotides, the CDR3 is TGTGCCAGTATATGGGGCAAAGATACGCAGTATTTT. Amino acid sequence: CASIWGKDTQYF.

The chain employs TRBV29-1 and TRBJ1-1; 11 bases are a match to TRBD1. Trimming at V came to 3 bases and at J to 1 base, leaving 7 bases not matched to a gene. CDR3 size: 16 residues. Germline CDR1 is SQVTM and CDR2 is ANQGSEA. The CDR3 protein is CSVDYRDRGANTEAFF. The CDR3 nucleotides read TGCAGCGTTGATTACCGGGACAGGGGGGCGAACACTGAAGCTTTCTTT.

This chain uses TRBV6-4 with TRBJ2-3; a weak D match, TRBD2 (6 bases). The V gene's germline CDR1 is MRHNA and CDR2 SNTAGT. The CDR3 covers 14 residues. V was clipped by 2 bases and J by 0 bases, with 6 bases between them. CDR3 bases: TGTGCCAGCAGTGACAGCGGGAGCACAGATACGCAGTATTTT. This gives the protein CASSDSGSTDTQYF.

The chain links TRBV19 to TRBJ2-7, with a weak D call TRBD1 (5 bases). This CDR3 is built from 15 residues. CDR1 and CDR2 from the germline V gene are LNHDA and SQIVND (reference sequence). V gave up 3 bases and J gave up 2 bases, with 14 bases separating them. CDR3 in amino acids: CASSITPDSTYEQYF. CDR3 bases: TGTGCCAGTAGTATCACGCCAGACAGCACCTACGAGCAGTACTTC.

CDR3 coding DNA: TGTGCCAGCAGCTTAGGCAGGGGCACCTTCTACTACGAGCAGTACTTC. This gives the protein CASSLGRGTFYYEQYF. V usage is TRBV11-2 and J usage is TRBJ2-7; D possibly corresponds to TRBD1 (6 bases). Germline V gives CDR1 SGHAT, CDR2 FQNNGV. CDR3 size: 16 residues. V was shortened by 1 base and J by 3 bases, with 16 bases between the two germline ends.

The CDR3 here is CASSLSAGLADFTGELFF. The CDR3 nucleotides read TGTGCCAGCAGCTTAAGTGCCGGACTAGCGGATTTCACCGGGGAGCTGTTTTTT. V usage is TRBV7-6 and J usage is TRBJ2-2; 10 nucleotides match TRBD2. The CDR3 extends over 18 amino acids. Germline V gene data show CDR1 as SGHVS and CDR2 as FNYEAQ. The V segment lost 2 bases and the J segment 4 bases; nucleotides outside the gene matches: 10. Combining the CDR3 with reference TRBV7-6 and TRBJ2-2 gives the whole variable domain GAGVSQSPRYKVTKRGQDVALRCDPISGHVSLYWYRQALGQGPEFLTYFNYEAQQDKSGLPNDRFSAERPEGSISTLTIQRTEQRDSAMYRCASSLSAGLADFTGELFFGEGSRLTVL.

The rearrangement uses TRBV6-1 and TRBJ1-5; D might be TRBD1 (5 bases). Germline loops: CDR1 MNHNS, CDR2 SASEGT. There are 12 residues in the CDR3. Deletions cut 10 bases from V and 9 bases from J, with 16 bases between. The CDR3: CANRDAGGPQHF. CDR3 DNA: TGTGCCAACCGGGACGCGGGAGGGCCCCAGCATTTT.

This chain links TRBV27 with TRBJ2-3, with TRBD2 matching over 9 bases. From germline, CDR1 is MNHEY and CDR2 SMNVEV (reference sequence). This CDR3 region has 17 residues. Trimming took 4 bases from V and 6 from J; bases not matched to a gene: 14. CDR3 sequence: CASSSIPSGRLGDTQYF. Here the CDR3 DNA reads TGTGCCAGCAGTTCAATCCCAAGCGGGAGGCTGGGGGATACGCAGTATTTT.

The V gene is TRBV9, the J gene TRBJ2-1; 10 bases agree with TRBD2. V lost 6 bases, J lost 0 bases, and 6 bases stayed unmatched. The germline gives CDR1 SGDLS, CDR2 YYNGEE. There are 16 residues in the CDR3. This CDR3 reads CASTRAGGPSYNEQFF. As DNA, the CDR3 is TGTGCCAGCACCCGAGCGGGAGGGCCCTCCTACAATGAGCAGTTCTTC.

V usage is TRBV21-1 and J usage is TRBJ2-4; the table assigns TRBD1, which was not confirmed against the DNA. TRBV21-1 is listed as a pseudogene. The CDR3 is 18 amino acids. CDR3 in DNA: TGTGCCAGCAGCAGCTACCGGGACAGAGAGCTAGCCAAAAACATTCAGTACTTC. Translation gives CASSSYRDRELAKNIQYF.

The rearrangement joins TRBV6-6 to TRBJ2-1, with TRBD2 matching over 8 bases. With V trimmed by 5 bases and J by 4 bases, 7 bases remained unmatched. Germline CDR1 and CDR2: MNHNY and SVGAGI (reference sequence). The CDR3 runs to 15 residues. This CDR3 is CASSDQASGYNEQFF. CDR3 nucleotide sequence: TGTGCCAGCAGTGATCAAGCTAGCGGGTACAATGAGCAGTTCTTC.

The rearrangement uses TRBV7-2 and TRBJ2-3; 11 bases line up with TRBD2. With 1 base clipped from V and 8 bases from J, the junction kept 8 bases outside the gene matches. Germline CDR1 is SGHTA and CDR2 is FQGNSA. The CDR3 spans 16 residues. CDR3 region: CASSLGSGRADGTQYF. Written as DNA, the CDR3 is TGTGCCAGCAGCTTAGGTAGCGGGAGGGCCGATGGTACGCAGTATTTT.

The genes are TRBV27 and TRBJ1-1; 7 bases line up with TRBD1. Germline CDR1 MNHEY, CDR2 SMNVEV (reference sequence). This CDR3 is 14 amino acids long. J was trimmed by 2 bases and V by 3 bases; bases with no gene match: 3. CDR3 nucleotide sequence: TGTGCCAGCAGTTTCGCAGGGGGAAACACTGAAGCTTTCTTT. Translated: CASSFAGGNTEAFF.

The rearrangement uses TRBV25-1 and TRBJ1-1; TRBD1 is a possible D gene (6 bases). V was pared by 10 bases and J by 10 bases, with 22 bases between. The CDR3 consists of 13 residues. From germline, CDR1 is MGHDK and CDR2 SYGVNS. The CDR3 sequence is CATSHTGTRAAFF. In nucleotides, the CDR3 is TGTGCCACCAGCCACACAGGGACGAGGGCAGCTTTCTTT.

The chain links TRBV20-1 to TRBJ2-7, with D maybe TRBD1 (6 bases). Germline CDR1 DFQATT, CDR2 SNEGSKA (reference sequence). The CDR3 is made up of 11 amino acids. Trimming removed 2 bases from V and 4 bases from J, with 6 bases in between. CDR3 sequence: CSARTGYEQYF. The DNA of the CDR3 is TGCAGTGCTAGAACAGGGTACGAGCAGTACTTC.

The chain has TRBV10-3 and TRBJ2-7; 11 nucleotides match TRBD2. The trim removed 4 bases at V and 5 bases at J, leaving 7 bases unmatched. CDR1 ENHRY and CDR2 SYGVKD come from the germline V gene. The CDR3 sequence is 15 residues long. This chain's CDR3 is CAISVGLAAPHEQYF. The CDR3 bases are TGTGCCATCAGTGTGGGACTAGCGGCTCCCCACGAGCAGTACTTC.

The chain recombines TRBV5-1 with TRBJ2-1; a weak D match, TRBD2 (6 bases). Trimming cost V 0 bases and J 8 bases, with 15 bases left between them. Germline V gene lookup returns CDR1 SGHRS and CDR2 YFSETQ. The CDR3 covers 15 residues. The CDR3 DNA reads TGCGCCAGCAGCTTGGCCCCGGGAGCGGCAGATGAGCAGTTCTTC. Protein: CASSLAPGAADEQFF.

The chain uses TRBV11-3 and TRBJ2-1; 8 bases fit TRBD2. The junction had 6 bases not matched to a gene; V was cut back by 4 bases and J by 4 bases. This CDR3 is built from 15 residues. Germline lookup yields CDR1 SGHNT and CDR2 YENEEA. The CDR3 sequence is CASSSAGAPYNEQFF. The CDR3 DNA sequence: TGTGCCAGCAGCTCAGCGGGGGCACCATACAATGAGCAGTTCTTC.

The V gene is TRBV6-1, the J gene TRBJ1-1, with 7 positions matching TRBD1. The CDR3 consists of 14 residues. CDR1 and CDR2 from the germline V gene are MNHNS and SASEGT. V shed 4 bases, J shed 1 base, and the junction held 3 bases outside the gene matches. CDR3 sequence: CASSGGQWNTEAFF. For the CDR3, the DNA is TGTGCCAGCAGTGGGGGACAGTGGAACACTGAAGCTTTCTTT.

The chain carries TRBV9 and TRBJ2-5; possibly TRBD2 for D (6 bases). CDR1 and CDR2 from the germline V gene are SGDLS and YYNGEE. V was shortened by 3 bases and J by 4 bases, with 13 bases between the two germline ends. The CDR3 is 14 residues long. DNA of the CDR3: TGTGCCAGCAGCGGCCGGGGTAGCGGAGAGACCCAGTACTTC. Translating gives CASSGRGSGETQYF.

V gene TRBV29-1 combines with J gene TRBJ2-5; D remains unclear. Trimming left V 6 bases short and J 0 bases short, with 8 bases between. The germline V gene has CDR1 SQVTM and CDR2 ANQGSEA. The CDR3 covers 12 residues. CDR3 bases: TGCAGCGTCCCGCAGAACCAAGAGACCCAGTACTTC. Encoded protein: CSVPQNQETQYF.

The chain couples TRBV7-2 to TRBJ2-5; 7 bases are shared with TRBD2. This CDR3 spans 16 amino acids. Trimming cost V 1 base and J 5 bases; bases outside gene matches: 10. CDR1 is SGHTA and CDR2 is FQGNSA in the germline V gene. DNA for the CDR3: TGTGCCAGCAGCTTAGAGAGGGGAGGGATGGGGGAGACCCAGTACTTC. This gives the protein CASSLERGGMGETQYF.

The CDR3 reads CASRDRGRANYGYTF. DNA for the CDR3: TGTGCCAGTCGGGACAGGGGAAGGGCTAACTATGGCTACACCTTC. The chain uses TRBV6-5 and TRBJ1-2; 10 positions match TRBD1. The length of the CDR3 is 15 residues. Germline CDR1 reads MNHEY; CDR2 reads SVGAGI. The V gene end was trimmed by 9 bases and the J gene end by 0 bases; junction bases not matched to a gene: 7.

CDR3 sequence (DNA): TGCGCCAGCAGCCAAGATGCGGGTTACGAGCAGTACTTC. Protein: CASSQDAGYEQYF. The chain recombines TRBV4-1 with TRBJ2-7, with a possible D match to TRBD2 (5 bases). CDR1 is MGHRA and CDR2 is YSYEKL in the germline V gene. The V end lost 0 bases, the J end lost 4 bases, and 7 bases lay between the germline ends. The CDR3 length is 13 residues.

This chain connects TRBV5-5 to TRBJ2-3; 8 positions match TRBD2. The ends lost 3 bases at V and 9 bases at J; junction bases unmatched: 18. This CDR3 is built from 17 residues. CDR1 and CDR2 from the germline V gene are SGHKS and YYEKEE (reference sequence). CDR3 in amino acids: CASSYPGLGLDGDTQYF. CDR3 DNA: TGTGCCAGCAGCTATCCGGGACTAGGTCTCGACGGAGACACGCAGTATTTT.

The rearrangement uses TRBV30 and TRBJ2-1; 8 bases align to TRBD2. From germline, CDR1 is GTSNPN and CDR2 SVGIG (reference sequence). CDR3 size: 15 residues. V dropped 3 bases and J dropped 2; count of bases not matched to a gene: 6. The CDR3 here is CAWRFSGLAYNEQFF. In DNA, the CDR3 is TGTGCCTGGAGATTCTCGGGACTAGCCTACAATGAGCAGTTCTTC.